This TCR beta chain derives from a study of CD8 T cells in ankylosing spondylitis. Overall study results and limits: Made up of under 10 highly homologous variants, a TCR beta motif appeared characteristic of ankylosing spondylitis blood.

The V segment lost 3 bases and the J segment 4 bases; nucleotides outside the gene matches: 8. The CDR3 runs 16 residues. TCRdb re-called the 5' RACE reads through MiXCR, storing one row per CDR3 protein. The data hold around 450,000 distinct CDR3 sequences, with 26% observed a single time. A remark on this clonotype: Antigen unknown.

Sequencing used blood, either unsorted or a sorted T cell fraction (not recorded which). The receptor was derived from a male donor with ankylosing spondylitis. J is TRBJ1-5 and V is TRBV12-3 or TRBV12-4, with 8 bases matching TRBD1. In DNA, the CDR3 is TGTGCCAGCAGTTTTCGTCCAGGACAGGGAAATCAGCCCCAGCATTTT. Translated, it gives CASSFRPGQGNQPQHF.